The 15 T cell receptor beta chains reported below all come from one sample, sequenced in a study of T cells in localized non-small cell lung cancer. TCRdb's table, derived via immunoSEQ multiplex PCR, lists solely in-frame clones and lacks some. The table shows some 140,000 clones, with about 90% occurring only once. Specimen: peripheral blood, collected before any cancer treatment. The receptors come from a female donor aged 60 or older with stage I lung adenocarcinoma.

The chain uses TRBV28 and TRBJ2-5; a possible D gene is TRBD1 (5 bases). The V end was cut by 4 bases, the J end by 1 base, with 10 bases between. The CDR3 runs to 14 residues. From germline, CDR1 is MDHEN and CDR2 SYDVKM. The CDR3 loop is CASSSRQIQETQYF. The CDR3 DNA reads as TGTGCCAGCAGTTCACGACAGATCCAAGAGACCCAGTACTTC.

The genes are TRBV2 and TRBJ1-4, with TRBD1 matching over 7 bases. J was trimmed by 2 bases and V by 6 bases; bases with no gene match: 6. The germline V gene encodes CDR1 SNHLY and CDR2 FYNNEI. The CDR3 is made up of 15 amino acids. CDR3 coding DNA: TGTGCCAGCAGGCCAGGGGGAGGGACTAATGAAAAACTGTTTTTT. This codes for CASRPGGGTNEKLFF.

The V call is TRBV28, the J call TRBJ2-7; D remains unclear. CDR1 and CDR2 (germline): MDHEN, SYDVKM. The CDR3 runs 12 residues. V was shortened by 3 bases and J by 3 bases, with 6 bases between the two germline ends. The CDR3 reads CASSFSGYEQYF. Written as DNA, the CDR3 is TGTGCCAGCAGTTTTAGTGGCTACGAGCAGTACTTC.

This chain uses TRBV30 with TRBJ2-7; D perhaps matches TRBD2 (6 bases). CDR1 is GTSNPN and CDR2 is SVGIG in the germline V gene (reference sequence). V was trimmed by 7 bases and J by 7 bases, leaving 14 bases between them. The CDR3 contains 11 residues. The CDR3 reads CASKTSREQYF. In nucleotides, the CDR3 is TGTGCCTCAAAGACTAGTAGAGAGCAGTACTTC. Drawing the rest from reference TRBV30 and TRBJ2-7, the complete variable domain is SQTIHQWPATLVQPVGSPLSLECTVEGTSNPNLYWYRQAAGRGLQLLFYSVGIGQISSEVPQNLSASRPQDRQFILSSKKLLLSDSGFYLCASKTSREQYFGPGTRLTVT.

The CDR3 sequence is CATRGGTGEKLFF. DNA of the CDR3: TGTGCCACCAGAGGGGGGACCGGTGAAAAACTGTTTTTT. V and J are TRBV28 and TRBJ1-4; tentative D call: TRBD1 (6 bases). Germline V CDR1 and CDR2: MDHEN, SYDVKM. The CDR3 is 13 residues long. Trimming cost V 10 bases and J 7 bases, with 16 bases left between them.

The rearrangement uses TRBV14 and TRBJ1-2; 7 nucleotides line up with TRBD1. V shed 3 bases, J shed 7 bases, and the junction held 8 bases outside the gene matches. There are 14 residues in the CDR3. CDR1 SGHDN and CDR2 FVKESK come from the germline V gene. The CDR3 loop reads CASSHSGTAIGYTF. CDR3 DNA sequence: TGTGCCAGCAGCCACTCCGGGACAGCTATTGGCTACACCTTC.

The rearrangement links TRBV11-2 to TRBJ2-7; 14 bases are shared with TRBD2. This CDR3 has 19 amino acids. CDR1 and CDR2 (germline): SGHAT, FQNNGV. The V segment lost 1 base and the J segment 5 bases; nucleotides outside the gene matches: 13. CDR3 sequence reads: CASSLAGPGTSGRGHEQYF. CDR3 in DNA: TGTGCCAGCAGCTTAGCGGGTCCCGGGACTAGCGGGAGAGGCCACGAGCAGTACTTC.

This chain joins TRBV5-5 and TRBJ2-1; 7 bases align to TRBD2. V lost 1 base to trimming and J lost 4 bases; unmatched junction nucleotides: 5. The germline CDR1 and CDR2 sequences are SGHKS and YYEKEE (reference sequence). This CDR3 is 15 amino acids long. The CDR3 reads CASSLFLAAYNEQFF. CDR3 nucleotides: TGTGCCAGCAGCTTGTTCCTAGCGGCATACAATGAGCAGTTCTTC. The full variable domain, in which reference TRBV5-5 and TRBJ2-1 provide the parts outside the CDR3, is DAGVTQSPTHLIKTRGQQVTLRCSPISGHKSVSWYQQVLGQGPQFIFQYYEKEERGRGNFPDRFSARQFPNYSSELNVNALLLGDSALYLCASSLFLAAYNEQFFGPGTRLTVL.

The chain uses TRBV9 and TRBJ2-1, with 7 bases that match TRBD2. The CDR3 runs to 15 residues. Trimming at V came to 0 bases and at J to 5 bases, leaving 5 bases not matched to a gene. Germline V CDR1 and CDR2: SGDLS, YYNGEE. The CDR3: CASSVVERGNNEQFF. The DNA for the CDR3 is TGTGCCAGCAGCGTAGTGGAGCGGGGTAACAATGAGCAGTTCTTC.

The chain recombines TRBV6-1 with TRBJ2-7, with 11 nucleotides matching TRBD2. Germline V gene lookup returns CDR1 MNHNS and CDR2 SASEGT. The CDR3 totals 15 residues. V was clipped by 6 bases and J by 0 bases; unmatched bases: 4. DNA for the CDR3: TGTGCCAGCAGGGGGGGACTAGCGGACTCCTACGAGCAGTACTTC. This sequence encodes CASRGGLADSYEQYF.

The rearrangement links TRBV11-2 to TRBJ2-7; maybe TRBD1 (6 bases). Between the trimmed V and J ends, which lost 3 bases and 7 bases, there was a span of 13 bases. The CDR3 totals 13 residues. CDR1 and CDR2 (germline): SGHAT, FQNNGV. CDR3 sequence reads: CASSFSEGGEQYF. In DNA form, the CDR3 reads TGTGCCAGCAGCTTTTCGGAAGGGGGAGAGCAGTACTTC.

This clone appeared a single time. J is TRBJ1-5 and V is TRBV28; 7 nucleotides match TRBD1. The CDR3 is 13 amino acids. CDR1 and CDR2 from the germline V gene are MDHEN and SYDVKM. The V gene end was trimmed by 8 bases and the J gene end by 2 bases; junction bases not matched to a gene: 3. The DNA of the CDR3 is TGTGCCAGCCAGGGGGTTGGCAATCAGCCCCAGCATTTT. It codes for CASQGVGNQPQHF.

V is TRBV28 and J is TRBJ2-5; D gene uncertain. Germline V CDR1 and CDR2: MDHEN, SYDVKM. The CDR3 is 15 amino acids. The V gene lost 7 bases and the J gene lost 5 bases, with 20 bases spanning the gap. The CDR3 protein is CASTKLKRSPETQYF. CDR3 coding DNA: TGTGCCAGCACGAAACTAAAGAGGAGCCCGGAGACCCAGTACTTC.

The chain carries TRBV5-1 and TRBJ2-7; D not certain. Germline loops: CDR1 SGHRS, CDR2 YFSETQ. Trimming cost V 1 base and J 0 bases, with 8 bases left between them. The CDR3 has 14 residues. The CDR3 nucleotides are TGCGCCAGCAGCTTGTCCCCGATCTCCTACGAGCAGTACTTC. This encodes CASSLSPISYEQYF.

V usage is TRBV4-1 and J usage is TRBJ2-2; a possible D gene is TRBD1 (5 bases). The CDR3 runs 15 residues. Germline V gene lookup returns CDR1 MGHRA and CDR2 YSYEKL. The V end was cut by 0 bases, the J end by 8 bases, with 13 bases between. The CDR3 sequence: CASSQEGALAGELFF. CDR3 nucleotides: TGCGCCAGCAGCCAAGAAGGGGCCTTGGCTGGGGAGCTGTTTTTT.